This TCR beta chain is drawn from a study of blood T cells in healthy people across ages. Per the germline V gene, CDR1 is ENHRY and CDR2 is SYGVKD. The CDR3 is 11 residues long. The V and J ends lost 11 bases and 6 bases, in that order; junction bases with no gene match: 7. Combining a sample-barcoded 5' primer with a J-beta primer mix, a second PCR ran for 7 to 11 cycles. TCRdb fed the 5' RACE reads into MiXCR, producing one record per CDR3 protein. Of some 700,000 distinct CDR3 sequences listed, over 20% are singletons. J is TRBJ2-7 and V is TRBV10-3; 7 nucleotides match TRBD2. The source of this sequence is a man in his sixties or seventies in good health. Sequencing was done on a sample of blood. In DNA form, the CDR3 reads TGTGCCCCAGGGAGGGTTCCCGAGCAGTACTTC. This codes for CAPGRVPEQYF.